This entry describes one T cell receptor beta chain. This clone was seen only once. Its cognate antigen has yet to be identified. The input lacks base qualities; no much larger clone sits a single base away. Whole blood was collected in K2EDTA tubes by collaborating institutions according to the institutions' own protocols. Collaborator samples were shipped for TCRbeta analysis as frozen whole blood, isolated PBMCs, or DNA extracted from either sample type. These data belong to a study of blood T cell repertoires in COVID-19 (dated by TCRdb to 2019 to 2021). Regarding the study in general: The collaborator samples originated in the United States, Italy and Spain and spanned the acute and convalescent phases of COVID-19. The dataset comprised deeply sampled blood TCRbeta repertoires from subjects exposed to, actively infected with, or recovered from COVID-19. HLA class I and class II types, where available, came from metadata supplied by the sample provider rather than from assay-based typing. The material from the prospective study consisted of cDNA or gDNA derived from T cells, B-cell-depleted T cells, or PBMCs. The repertoires were released in a freely available public database meant as a resource for research on the immune response to SARS-CoV-2. Sample metadata almost always included a de-identified subject ID, COVID-19 status, age in years and sex. Samples came from the ongoing ImmuneRACE study (first 160 participants) plus 1,254 subjects from 6 global collaborators. Results the study describes overall, beyond this receptor: How much clinical and demographic metadata was included differed by source and by participant, and the metadata was provided uncurated.

TCRbeta CDR3 regions were amplified from genomic DNA using the immunoSEQ Assay, a bias-controlled multiplex PCR. The original pipeline was this. Within the assay, amplification of reference gene primers was used to estimate how many nucleated cells each sample contained. To quantify the absolute abundance of each unique TCRbeta CDR3 rearrangement, sequence reads were collapsed and filtered. For each sample, productive Simpson clonality was calculated by taking the square root of Simpson's diversity index across productive rearrangements. As stored in TCRdb, this immuneACCESS dataset retains in-frame rearrangements with V and J assigned. A fraction of the clones does not appear; measured against another copy, unresolved V genes explain less than half of the discrepancy, and the remainder lacks a known reason. That table furnishes V, J and clone size, whereas the DNA furnished D and trimming. The sample includes nearly 35,000 clones, with 87% observed a single time. The ten largest clones take up 40% to 45% of the sample.

The CDR3 measures 14 amino acids from cysteine to phenylalanine. Only the CDR3 DNA is retained, 42 bases long and in frame from the first base. Clipping removes 3 bases from V and 2 bases from J, with 4 as the unmatched junction base count. Per the germline V gene (reference sequence), DFQATT is the CDR1 and SNEGSKA is the CDR2. This sequence uses TRBV20-1 and TRBJ2-5; 9 nucleotides in the junction match TRBD2. The clonotype comes from a human donor in a cohort sampled during active COVID-19. The sample taken for sequencing was peripheral blood. The nucleotides read TGCAGTGCTAGTCGGCGGGGGGGGCAAGAGACCCAGTACTTC. Its translation is CSASRRGGQETQYF.